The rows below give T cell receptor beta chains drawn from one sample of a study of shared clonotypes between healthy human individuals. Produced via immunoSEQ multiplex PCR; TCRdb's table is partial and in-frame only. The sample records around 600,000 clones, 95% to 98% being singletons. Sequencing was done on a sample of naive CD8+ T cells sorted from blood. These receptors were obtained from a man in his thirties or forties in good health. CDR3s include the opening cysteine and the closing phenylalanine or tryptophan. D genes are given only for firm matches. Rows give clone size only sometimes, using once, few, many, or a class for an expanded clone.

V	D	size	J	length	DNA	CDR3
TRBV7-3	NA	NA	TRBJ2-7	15	TGTGCCAGCAGCTTAAAGGCGGGACCCTATCACGAGCAGTACTTC	CASSLKAGPYHEQYF
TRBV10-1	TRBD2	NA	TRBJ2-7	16	TGCGCCAGCAGTGAGTCCCTAGCGGGAGTAATGGGGGAGCAGTACTTC	CASSESLAGVMGEQYF
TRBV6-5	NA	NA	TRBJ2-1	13	TGTGCCAGCAGTTTACAGGCAAACAATGAGCAGTTCTTC	CASSLQANNEQFF
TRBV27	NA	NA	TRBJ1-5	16	TGTGCCAGCAGTTCCACGGACAGTTCTAGCAATCAGCCCCAGCATTTT	CASSSTDSSSNQPQHF
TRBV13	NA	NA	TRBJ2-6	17	TGTGCCAGCAGCTCCAGGGGCCTAAGCTCTGGGGCCAACGTCCTGACTTTC	CASSSRGLSSGANVLTF
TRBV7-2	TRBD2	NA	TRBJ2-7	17	TGTGCCAGCAGCTTAGGGTCTAGCGGGGCCGGCGCCTACGAGCAGTACTTC	CASSLGSSGAGAYEQYF
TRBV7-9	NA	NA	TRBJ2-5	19	TGTGCCAGCAGTCACACACCAGGGTCCCCGATTCCGTTTGAAGAGACCCAGTACTTC	CASSHTPGSPIPFEETQYF
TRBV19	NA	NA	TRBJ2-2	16	TGTGCCAGTTCTATGCGGACCCAGTGGGACACCGGGGAGCTGTTTTTT	CASSMRTQWDTGELFF
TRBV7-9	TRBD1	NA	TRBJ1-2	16	TGTGCCAGCAGCTACCCCGGGACAGCATCTAACTATGGCTACACCTTC	CASSYPGTASNYGYTF
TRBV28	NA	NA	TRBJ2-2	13	TGTGCCAGCAGCCTCGAATCCACCGGGGAGCTGTTTTTT	CASSLESTGELFF
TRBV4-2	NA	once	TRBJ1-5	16	TGTGCCAGCAGCCAGTTGGGGGGGGGTAGCAATCAGCCCCAGCATTTT	CASSQLGGGSNQPQHF
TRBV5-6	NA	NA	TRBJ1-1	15	TGTGCCAGCAGCTTGCATCGGGGTTGGAACACTGAAGCTTTCTTT	CASSLHRGWNTEAFF
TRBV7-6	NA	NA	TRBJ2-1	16	TGTGCCAGCAGCTTAGCCTTAGAATCCTCCTACAATGAGCAGTTCTTC	CASSLALESSYNEQFF
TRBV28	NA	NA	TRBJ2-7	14	TGTGCCAGCAGTTTTGGGGGACCCAACTACGAGCAGTACTTC	CASSFGGPNYEQYF
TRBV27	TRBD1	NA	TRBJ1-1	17	TGTGCCAGCAGTTTATTGTGGGACAGGGAAATGAACACTGAAGCTTTCTTT	CASSLLWDREMNTEAFF
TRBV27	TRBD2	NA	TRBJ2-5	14	TGTGCCAGCAGTTCCTCGGGGACTAGAGAGACCCAGTACTTC	CASSSSGTRETQYF
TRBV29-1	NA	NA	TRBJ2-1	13	TGCAGCGTTGACCAGGGCCGGGGGAATGAGCAGTTCTTC	CSVDQGRGNEQFF
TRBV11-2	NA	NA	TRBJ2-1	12	TGTGCCAGCAGCGAAGTGTGGAATGAGCAGTTCTTC	CASSEVWNEQFF
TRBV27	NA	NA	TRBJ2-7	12	TGTGCCAGCAGTCTCTTGGGGGACGAGCAGTACTTC	CASSLLGDEQYF
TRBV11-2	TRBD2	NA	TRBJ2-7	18	TGTGCCAGCAGCTTAGGGATAGCGGGAGGGCTTAAACCAGACGAGCAGTACTTC	CASSLGIAGGLKPDEQYF
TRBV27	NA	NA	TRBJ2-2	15	TGTGCCAGCCACCCCCGGGACTCCTCCACCGGGGAGCTGTTTTTT	CASHPRDSSTGELFF
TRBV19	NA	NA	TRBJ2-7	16	TGTGCCAGTAGTCCTTCAGGATGGTCTGAGGGCTACGAGCAGTACTTC	CASSPSGWSEGYEQYF
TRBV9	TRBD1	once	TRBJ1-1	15	TGTGCCAGCAGCGCCCACAGGGGTCTGAACACTGAAGCTTTCTTT	CASSAHRGLNTEAFF
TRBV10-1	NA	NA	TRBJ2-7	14	TGCGCCAGCAGTGTTCGGGACGCTACCTACGAGCAGTACTTC	CASSVRDATYEQYF
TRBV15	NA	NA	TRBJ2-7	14	TGTGCCACCAGCAGGGAGGTGGGAAATGACGAGCAGTACTTC	CATSREVGNDEQYF
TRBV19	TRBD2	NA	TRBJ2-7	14	TGTGCCAGTAGTCGAGCGGGAGGCAGTTACGAGCAGTACTTC	CASSRAGGSYEQYF
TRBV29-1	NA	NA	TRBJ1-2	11	TGCAGCGTGGAGGACAACTATGGCTACACCTTC	CSVEDNYGYTF
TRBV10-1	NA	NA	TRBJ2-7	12	TGCGCCAGCAGCGAGGGTTCCTACGAGCAGTACTTC	CASSEGSYEQYF
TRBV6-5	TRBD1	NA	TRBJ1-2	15	TGTGCCAGCAGTTACGGGTCTACAGGGGACTATGGCTACACCTTC	CASSYGSTGDYGYTF
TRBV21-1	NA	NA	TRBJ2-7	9	TGTGCCAGCGCGGGGGAGCAGTACTTC	CASAGEQYF
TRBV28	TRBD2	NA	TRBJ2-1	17	TGTGCCAGCAGTTTCCCCCCTCAGAGGACTAGTCCGAATGAGCAGTTCTTC	CASSFPPQRTSPNEQFF
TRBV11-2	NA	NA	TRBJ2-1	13	TGTGCCAGCAGCTTAGTTCCGGGGAATGAGCAGTTCTTC	CASSLVPGNEQFF
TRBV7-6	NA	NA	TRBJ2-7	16	TGTGCCAGCAGCTTATCGACGGGACGGGGAACCTACGAGCAGTACTTC	CASSLSTGRGTYEQYF
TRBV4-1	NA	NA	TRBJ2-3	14	TGCGCCAGCAGCCAAGTTGTTGGAACAGATACGCAGTATTTT	CASSQVVGTDTQYF
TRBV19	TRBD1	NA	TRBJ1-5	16	TGTGCCAGTAGTGATCTAGGGCAGGGGGCCAATCAGCCCCAGCATTTT	CASSDLGQGANQPQHF
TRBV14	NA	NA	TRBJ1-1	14	TGTGCCAGCAGTCGAGACAGGAGGATCACTGAAGCTTTCTTT	CASSRDRRITEAFF
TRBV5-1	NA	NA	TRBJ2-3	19	TGCGCCAGCAGCTTGTTCGGGATGGCCTGGGGCTCTAGCACAGATACGCAGTATTTT	CASSLFGMAWGSSTDTQYF
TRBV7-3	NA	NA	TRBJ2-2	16	TGTGCCAGCAGCTTATCCTCCCTGGCTAGCCGCGGGGAGCTGTTTTTT	CASSLSSLASRGELFF
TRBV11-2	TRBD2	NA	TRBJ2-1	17	TGTGCCAGCAGCCACCCAGCGGGAGTGGGGCCCTACAATGAGCAGTTCTTC	CASSHPAGVGPYNEQFF
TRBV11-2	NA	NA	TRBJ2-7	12	TGTGCCAGCAGCTCGCAAGCCAAGGAGCAGTACTTC	CASSSQAKEQYF
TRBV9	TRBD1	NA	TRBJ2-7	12	TGTGCCTCCGGACAGGGAACCCACGAGCAGTACTTC	CASGQGTHEQYF
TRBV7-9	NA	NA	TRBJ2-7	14	TGTGCCAGCAGCTTAGATGTTCTTGACTACGAGCAGTACTTC	CASSLDVLDYEQYF
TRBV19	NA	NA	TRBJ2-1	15	TGTGCCAGTAGTATAGATCAAGGGACAAAGAGAGAGCAGTTCTTC	CASSIDQGTKREQFF
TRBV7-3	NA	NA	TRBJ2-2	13	TGTGCCAGCAGCCAATCGAACACCGGGGAGCTGTTTTTT	CASSQSNTGELFF
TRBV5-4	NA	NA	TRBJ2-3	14	TGTGCCAGCAGCTTGACGACGATCCCAGATACGCAGTATTTT	CASSLTTIPDTQYF
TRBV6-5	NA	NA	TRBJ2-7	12	TGTGCCAGCAGTTACGGACCCTACGAGCAGTACTTC	CASSYGPYEQYF
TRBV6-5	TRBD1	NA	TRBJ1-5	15	TGTGCCAGCAGTCCACGTGGCAGGGGGGTTCAGCCCCAGCATTTT	CASSPRGRGVQPQHF
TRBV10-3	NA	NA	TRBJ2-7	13	TGTGCCATCCGACTCGAGGGTACCTACGAGCAGTACTTC	CAIRLEGTYEQYF